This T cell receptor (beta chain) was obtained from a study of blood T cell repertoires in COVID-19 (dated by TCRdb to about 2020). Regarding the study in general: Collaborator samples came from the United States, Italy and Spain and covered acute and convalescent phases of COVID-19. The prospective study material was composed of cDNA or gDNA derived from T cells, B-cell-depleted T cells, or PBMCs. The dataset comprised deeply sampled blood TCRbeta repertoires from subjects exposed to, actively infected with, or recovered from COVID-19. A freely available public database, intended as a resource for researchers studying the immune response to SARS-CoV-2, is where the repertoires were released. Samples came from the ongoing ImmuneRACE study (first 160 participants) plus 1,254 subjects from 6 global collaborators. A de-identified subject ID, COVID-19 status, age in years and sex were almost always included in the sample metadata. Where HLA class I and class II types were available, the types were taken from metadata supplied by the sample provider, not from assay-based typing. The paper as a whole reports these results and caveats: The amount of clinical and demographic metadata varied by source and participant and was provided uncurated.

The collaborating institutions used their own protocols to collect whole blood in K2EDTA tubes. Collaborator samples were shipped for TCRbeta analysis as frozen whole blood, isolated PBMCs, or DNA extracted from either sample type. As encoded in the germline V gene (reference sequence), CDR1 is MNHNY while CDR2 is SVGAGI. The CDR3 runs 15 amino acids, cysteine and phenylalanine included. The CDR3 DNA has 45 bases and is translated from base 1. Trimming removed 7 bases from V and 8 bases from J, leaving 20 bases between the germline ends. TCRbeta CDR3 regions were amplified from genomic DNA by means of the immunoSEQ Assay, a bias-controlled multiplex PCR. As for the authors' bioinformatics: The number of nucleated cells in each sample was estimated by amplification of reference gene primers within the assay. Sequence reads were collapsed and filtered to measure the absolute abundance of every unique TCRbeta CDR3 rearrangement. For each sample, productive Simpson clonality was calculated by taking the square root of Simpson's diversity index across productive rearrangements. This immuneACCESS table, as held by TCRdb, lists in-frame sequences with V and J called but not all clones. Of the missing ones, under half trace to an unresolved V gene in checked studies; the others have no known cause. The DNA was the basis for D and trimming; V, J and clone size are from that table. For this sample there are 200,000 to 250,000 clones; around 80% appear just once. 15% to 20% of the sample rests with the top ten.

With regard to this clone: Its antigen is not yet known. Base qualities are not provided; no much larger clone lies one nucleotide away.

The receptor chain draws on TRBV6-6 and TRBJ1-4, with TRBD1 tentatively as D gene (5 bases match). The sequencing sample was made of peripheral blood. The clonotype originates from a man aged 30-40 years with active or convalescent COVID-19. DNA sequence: TGTGCCAGCACCCAGCTCCTAGGGGCAGAGGAAAAACTGTTTTTT. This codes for CASTQLLGAEEKLFF.